These 2 T cell receptor beta chains share one sample of origin, sequenced in a study of regulatory T cells in long-lasting Graves disease. Construction of TCR beta libraries relied on iRepertoire HTBI primers and on Arm-PCR targeting CDR3 regions. TCRdb reprocessed the multiplex PCR reads via MiXCR and lists one record per CDR3 protein. The data show around 330,000 distinct CDR3 sequences, 15% to 20% seen once. Time point meaning: newly diagnosed GD, antithyroid drugs for less than 3 months. PBMCs were the source of the RNA used for TCR sequencing. The material was peripheral blood mononuclear cells (PBMCs), obtained at new diagnosis, from a patient treated with antithyroid drugs. All receptors derive from a female donor with Graves disease.

This rearrangement joins TRBV19 to TRBJ2-7; D is possibly TRBD1 (5 bases). V was shortened by 6 bases and J by 6 bases, with 15 bases between the two germline ends. CDR3 length: 13 amino acids. Germline V gene data show CDR1 as LNHDA and CDR2 as SQIVND (reference sequence). Written as DNA, the CDR3 is TGTGCCAGTAGGAACCAGGGCTCGCGCGAGCAGTACTTC. Translated, it gives CASRNQGSREQYF.

The table lists this clonotype with a few counts. The V and J genes are TRBV5-4 and TRBJ1-2; 9 bases map to TRBD1. The CDR3 is 16 residues long. In germline, CDR1 is SGHNT, CDR2 YYREEE (reference sequence). Trimming took 9 bases from V and 2 from J; bases not matched to a gene: 14. The CDR3 spells CATSRDRTGANYGYTF. The CDR3 DNA sequence: TGTGCCACCTCGAGGGATAGGACAGGGGCGAACTATGGCTACACCTTC.